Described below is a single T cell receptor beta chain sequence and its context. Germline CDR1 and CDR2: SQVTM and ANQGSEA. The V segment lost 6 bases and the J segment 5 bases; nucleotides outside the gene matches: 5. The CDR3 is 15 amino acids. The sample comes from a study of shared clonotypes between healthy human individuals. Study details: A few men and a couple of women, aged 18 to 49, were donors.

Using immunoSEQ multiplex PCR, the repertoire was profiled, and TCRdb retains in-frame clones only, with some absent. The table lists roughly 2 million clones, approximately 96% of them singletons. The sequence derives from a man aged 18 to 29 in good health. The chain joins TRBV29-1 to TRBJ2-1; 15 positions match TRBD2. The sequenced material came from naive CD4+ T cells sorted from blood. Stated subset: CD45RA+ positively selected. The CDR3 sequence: CSVWTSGGDDNEQFF. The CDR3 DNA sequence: TGCAGCGTCTGGACTAGCGGGGGGGATGACAATGAGCAGTTCTTC.